What follows are 14 T cell receptor beta chains derived from one specimen sequenced in a study of CD8 T cells in Susac syndrome. RNA was extracted with the RNeasy kit, and a quantity of about 0.45 to 1 ug was reverse transcribed using random hexamers. TCRdb ran MiXCR on the immunoSEQ multiplex PCR reads and lists one entry per CDR3 protein. The data hold approximately 210,000 distinct CDR3 sequences, with about 96% observed a single time. The specimen sequenced was CD4+ T cells from PBMCs. These receptors all come from a human donor with multiple sclerosis.

CDR3 nucleotides: TGCGCCAGCGGGGGACAGCGTACCTACGAGCAGTACTTC. Amino acids: CASGGQRTYEQYF. V gene TRBV23-1 combines with J gene TRBJ2-7, with 7 bases fitting TRBD1. TRBV23-1 is noted as an ORF with a role that remains uncertain. The CDR3 consists of 13 residues. Losses at the gene ends were 8 bases for V and 2 bases for J; bases not matched to a gene: 6.

CDR3 loop: CASRPGTGGTDTQYF. For the CDR3, the DNA is TGTGCCAGCAGACCCGGGACAGGTGGCACAGATACGCAGTATTTT. This sequence joins TRBV28 and TRBJ2-3; 8 positions match TRBD1. From germline, CDR1 is MDHEN and CDR2 SYDVKM. J gave up 1 base and V 6 bases, and 6 bases lay outside the gene matches. CDR3 size: 15 residues.

This chain links TRBV5-1 with TRBJ2-3; D may correspond to TRBD1 or TRBD2 (5 bases each). Per germline, CDR1 SGHRS and CDR2 YFSETQ. With 4 bases removed from V and 4 bases from J, the gap between germline ends came to 16 bases. The CDR3 spans 15 residues. The CDR3 nucleotides read TGCGCCAGCAGCCGGGGCCTTCTAGGCCCAGATACGCAGTATTTT. It codes for CASSRGLLGPDTQYF.

The chain combines TRBV11-3 with TRBJ2-5, with D perhaps given as TRBD1 or TRBD2 (5 bases each). The CDR3 has 13 amino acids. Looked up from germline, CDR1 is SGHNT and CDR2 is YENEEA. V was clipped by 4 bases and J by 2 bases, with 8 bases between them. The CDR3 spells CASSSGRQETQYF. The CDR3 nucleotides read TGTGCCAGCAGCTCGGGACGGCAAGAGACCCAGTACTTC.

The chain carries TRBV6-5 and TRBJ2-7, with a tentative D call TRBD1 (5 bases). CDR3 size: 13 residues. The germline V gene has CDR1 MNHEY and CDR2 SVGAGI. The ends were cut back, 4 bases at V and 3 bases at J, with 10 bases in the middle. For the CDR3, the DNA is TGTGCCAGCAGTTCACCGACAGTCTACGAGCAGTACTTC. The encoded protein is CASSSPTVYEQYF.

V usage is TRBV7-9 and J usage is TRBJ1-4; D unclear. Germline assignment: CDR1 SEHNR and CDR2 FQNEAQ (reference sequence). The CDR3 is 11 residues long. Trimming took off 5 bases at V and 8 bases at J, with 6 bases between the two ends. Here the CDR3 DNA reads TGTGCCAGCAGCCCCCTCGAAAAACTGTTTTTT. Translation: CASSPLEKLFF.

The V call is TRBV5-1, the J call TRBJ2-7; TRBD1 agrees at 7 bases. The CDR3 length is 14 residues. V lost 5 bases, J lost 3 bases, and 8 bases stayed unmatched. The germline V gene has CDR1 SGHRS and CDR2 YFSETQ. CDR3 protein: CASRNPGQSYEQYF. The CDR3 region has the DNA TGCGCCAGCAGGAATCCGGGACAGAGCTACGAGCAGTACTTC.

CDR3 loop: CASTRDREGTDTQYF. CDR3 nucleotide sequence: TGTGCCAGCACCCGGGACAGGGAAGGCACAGATACGCAGTATTTT. The chain links TRBV7-9 to TRBJ2-3; TRBD1 matches 9 bases. This CDR3 is built from 15 residues. The germline V gene encodes CDR1 SEHNR and CDR2 FQNEAQ (reference sequence). The J segment lost 1 base and the V segment lost 7 bases, leaving 6 bases of the junction unmatched. Using reference TRBV7-9 and TRBJ2-3 for the parts outside the CDR3, the full variable domain is DTGVSQNPRHKITKRGQNVTFRCDPISEHNRLYWYRQTLGQGPEFLTYFQNEAQLEKSRLLSDRFSAERPKGSFSTLEIQRTEQGDSAMYLCASTRDREGTDTQYFGPGTRLTVL.

The J gene is TRBJ2-3, the V gene TRBV5-1, with TRBD2 matching over 15 bases. Germline values: CDR1 SGHRS, CDR2 YFSETQ. Unmatched junction bases numbered 5, after V lost 4 bases and J lost 2 bases. This CDR3 is 17 amino acids long. The CDR3 reads CASSPGTSGRNTDTQYF. The CDR3 DNA follows: TGCGCCAGCAGCCCGGGGACTAGCGGGAGGAACACAGATACGCAGTATTTT.

The J gene is TRBJ2-5, the V gene TRBV30; 7 bases are shared with TRBD2. V shed 3 bases, J shed 4 bases, and the junction held 11 bases outside the gene matches. The germline V gene has CDR1 GTSNPN and CDR2 SVGIG (reference sequence). This CDR3 contains 15 residues. CDR3 region: CAWSFLAAIGETQYF. The CDR3 DNA reads TGTGCCTGGAGCTTCCTAGCGGCTATCGGAGAGACCCAGTACTTC. Full variable domain (remainder filled in from reference TRBV30 and TRBJ2-5): SQTIHQWPATLVQPVGSPLSLECTVEGTSNPNLYWYRQAAGRGLQLLFYSVGIGQISSEVPQNLSASRPQDRQFILSSKKLLLSDSGFYLCAWSFLAAIGETQYFGPGTRLLVL.

V is TRBV27 and J is TRBJ2-7; TRBD1 is a possible D gene (6 bases). The germline gives CDR1 MNHEY, CDR2 SMNVEV (reference sequence). Trimming shortened V by 6 bases and J by 4 bases, and 19 bases separated the two germline ends. This CDR3 is built from 15 residues. CDR3 coding DNA: TGTGCCAGCAGCCCTCCGGGCAGGGGTCAATACGAGCAGTACTTC. This encodes CASSPPGRGQYEQYF.

The chain uses TRBV23-1 and TRBJ2-5, with 11 bases that match TRBD1. TRBV23-1 carries the ORF label, with uncertain function. The CDR3 spans 16 residues. V shed 2 bases, J shed 4 bases, and the junction held 6 bases outside the gene matches. DNA for the CDR3: TGCGCCAGCAGTCAACCGACCGGGACAGGGGGAGAGACCCAGTACTTC. Protein sequence: CASSQPTGTGGETQYF.

This clonotype was recorded once. The chain combines TRBV3-1 with TRBJ2-3; 7 nucleotides match TRBD2. This CDR3 is 16 amino acids long. Trimming at V came to 1 base and at J to 1 base, leaving 5 bases not matched to a gene. The germline V gene encodes CDR1 LGHDT and CDR2 YNNKEL (reference sequence). CDR3 in amino acids: CASSQGAAGGTDTQYF. In DNA, the CDR3 is TGTGCCAGCAGCCAAGGGGCGGCGGGGGGCACAGATACGCAGTATTTT.

The rearrangement links TRBV12-3 or TRBV12-4 to TRBJ2-3, with TRBD2 identical over 15 bases. This CDR3 has 18 residues. The J segment lost 7 bases and the V segment lost 5 bases, leaving 13 bases of the junction unmatched. In DNA form, the CDR3 reads TGTGCCAGCAGTCACCGAGGGACTAGCGGGGGGACCGTCAATACGCAGTATTTT. This encodes CASSHRGTSGGTVNTQYF.